The 20 T cell receptor beta chains reported below all come from one sample, sequenced in a study of early T cells in non-severe SARS-CoV-2 infection (dated by TCRdb to about 2021). The library was obtained by 5' RACE. Instrument on record: NextSeq 500. TCRdb reworked the public reads: Q25 trimming with fastp, MiXCR clone assembly, productive beta chains retained. Merged by CDR3 protein, the rows form single entries marked with the most common genes and DNA. This sample gives under 70,000 distinct CDR3 sequences in total; about 13% of them show up just once. The biggest ten clones account for almost 9.5% of the sample. The sequences come from whole blood, collected at baseline. These receptors originate from an adult who was a healthcare worker with PCR-confirmed SARS-CoV-2 infection or an uninfected control (not recorded which).

In nucleotides, the CDR3 is TGTGCCAGCTTGGGAGAAACTAACTATGGCTACACCTTC. Translation gives CASLGETNYGYTF. This chain connects TRBV6-5 to TRBJ1-2; D remains unclear. Germline V gene sequence: CDR1 MNHEY, CDR2 SVGAGI. V dropped 8 bases and J dropped 0 bases, with 10 bases sitting between them. CDR3 length: 13 residues.

The chain recombines TRBV29-1 with TRBJ2-7, with a possible D match to TRBD1 (6 bases). From germline, CDR1 is SQVTM and CDR2 ANQGSEA. V lost 7 bases, J lost 7 bases, and 20 bases lay in between. The CDR3 consists of 13 residues. CDR3 amino acids: CSAGGALAGEQYF. The CDR3 coding sequence is TGCAGCGCTGGGGGCGCTTTGGCTGGGGAGCAGTACTTC.

This clonotype has just a few counts. The chain combines TRBV27 with TRBJ2-2; D is ambiguous. CDR1 MNHEY and CDR2 SMNVEV come from the germline V gene (reference sequence). V was cut by 3 bases and J by 4 bases, with 12 bases left in between. This CDR3 region has 15 residues. The CDR3 spells CASSLGPATTGELFF. CDR3 coding DNA: TGTGCCAGCAGTTTGGGTCCGGCGACCACCGGGGAGCTGTTTTTT.

This clonotype turned up a few times. V is TRBV7-2 and J is TRBJ2-7; D is uncertain. The germline V gene encodes CDR1 SGHTA and CDR2 FQGNSA. The CDR3 loop spans 12 amino acids. V dropped 1 base and J dropped 2 bases, with 3 bases sitting between them. CDR3 nucleotides: TGTGCCAGCAGCTTAGGCGCCTACGAGCAGTACTTC. It is translated as CASSLGAYEQYF. Full variable domain (rest looked up from reference TRBV7-2 and TRBJ2-7): GAGVSQSPSNKVTEKGKDVELRCDPISGHTALYWYRQSLGQGLEFLIYFQGNSAPDKSGLPSDRFSAERTGGSVSTLTIQRTQQEDSAVYLCASSLGAYEQYFGPGTRLTVT.

This clonotype showed up just a few times. The chain recombines TRBV27 with TRBJ2-1, with 8 positions matching TRBD1. The CDR3 runs 13 residues. Germline V lookup: CDR1 MNHEY, CDR2 SMNVEV (reference sequence). V dropped 5 bases and J dropped 8; count of bases not matched to a gene: 5. The CDR3 nucleotides are TGTGCCAGCAGTGTCAGGGGGCGCGATGAGCAGTTCTTC. Protein sequence: CASSVRGRDEQFF.

This clonotype was detected many times. The chain couples TRBV5-1 to TRBJ1-2; D not resolved. The CDR3 has 13 amino acids. CDR1 SGHRS and CDR2 YFSETQ come from the germline V gene. The ends were cut back, 0 bases at V and 3 bases at J, with 6 bases in the middle. The CDR3 DNA reads TGCGCCAGCAGCTTGGGAGGAGACTATGGCTACACCTTC. Its protein is CASSLGGDYGYTF. The full variable domain, rest sourced from reference TRBV5-1 and TRBJ1-2, is KAGVTQTPRYLIKTRGQQVTLSCSPISGHRSVSWYQQTPGQGLQFLFEYFSETQRNKGNFPGRFSGRQFSNSRSEMNVSTLELGDSALYLCASSLGGDYGYTFGSGTRLTVV.

This clonotype has ten or more counts. The rearrangement uses TRBV4-2 and TRBJ2-2, with D maybe TRBD1 (5 bases). Trimming left V 2 bases short and J 1 base short, with 11 bases between. CDR1 and CDR2 from the germline V gene are LGHNA and YNFKEQ. The CDR3 runs 16 residues. The CDR3 nucleotides are TGTGCCAGCAGCCAAAGGGGCAGACTGAACACCGGGGAGCTGTTTTTT. Protein sequence: CASSQRGRLNTGELFF.

This clonotype came up many times. The V gene is TRBV19, the J gene TRBJ2-2; D may be TRBD2 (5 bases). The V and J ends lost 8 bases and 5 bases respectively, with 12 bases between them. The CDR3 sequence is 13 residues long. CDR1 LNHDA and CDR2 SQIVND come from the germline V gene (reference sequence). The CDR3: CASSRGRTGELFF. DNA for the CDR3: TGTGCCAGTTCCCGGGGTCGGACCGGGGAGCTGTTTTTT.

This clonotype was picked up many times. The chain recombines TRBV7-3 with TRBJ2-5, with a tentative D call TRBD1 (5 bases). The CDR3 is 15 amino acids. Germline V CDR1 and CDR2: SGHTA, FQGTGA. The V gene lost 0 bases and the J gene lost 1 base, with 9 bases spanning the gap. CDR3 in amino acids: CASSLTGQTQETQYF. CDR3 DNA sequence: TGTGCCAGCAGCTTAACGGGGCAGACCCAAGAGACCCAGTACTTC.

This clonotype was counted only a few times. The gene calls are TRBV10-3 and TRBJ1-1; TRBD1 aligns across 7 bases. Germline V gene data show CDR1 as ENHRY and CDR2 as SYGVKD. V shed 5 bases and J 3 bases; nucleotides not matched to a gene: 3. This CDR3 contains 13 residues. CDR3 DNA sequence: TGTGCCATCAGTAGACAGGGCGACACTGAAGCTTTCTTT. It specifies CAISRQGDTEAFF.

This clonotype came up a few times. The chain recombines TRBV19 with TRBJ2-3; D perhaps matches TRBD1 (6 bases). V was cut by 1 base and J by 0 bases, with 8 bases left in between. The germline V gene encodes CDR1 LNHDA and CDR2 SQIVND (reference sequence). This CDR3 comprises 15 residues. CDR3 in amino acids: CASSIGGTSTDTQYF. The CDR3 DNA reads as TGTGCCAGTAGTATAGGAGGGACAAGCACAGATACGCAGTATTTT. The entire variable domain, with the rest obtained from reference TRBV19 and TRBJ2-3, is as follows: DGGITQSPKYLFRKEGQNVTLSCEQNLNHDAMYWYRQDPGQGLRLIYYSQIVNDFQKGDIAEGYSVSREKKESFPLTVTSAQKNPTAFYLCASSIGGTSTDTQYFGPGTRLTVL.

This clonotype was observed a handful of times. The rearrangement uses TRBV28 and TRBJ1-5, with 10 bases identical to TRBD1. V shed 5 bases and J 7 bases; nucleotides not matched to a gene: 8. The germline V gene has CDR1 MDHEN and CDR2 SYDVKM. There are 15 residues in the CDR3. Written as DNA, the CDR3 is TGTGCCAGCAGTCAGTTAGGACAGGGGGGGCAGCCCCAGCATTTT. Amino acids: CASSQLGQGGQPQHF.

The CDR3 DNA reads as TGTGCCAGCAGCTCGCGGGAGCGGTACGAGCAGTACTTC. This sequence encodes CASSSRERYEQYF. The chain recombines TRBV11-3 with TRBJ2-7, with 7 bases aligning to TRBD2. The CDR3 loop spans 13 amino acids. V lost 4 bases to trimming and J lost 4 bases; unmatched junction nucleotides: 4. Per the germline V gene, CDR1 is SGHNT and CDR2 is YENEEA.

This clonotype was observed many times. This sequence joins TRBV29-1 and TRBJ2-3; weak D call: TRBD1 (6 bases). The germline CDR1 and CDR2 sequences are SQVTM and ANQGSEA. This CDR3 comprises 17 residues. Between the trimmed V and J ends, which lost 4 bases and 6 bases, there was a span of 26 bases. The CDR3 sequence: CSVGGIPGTRDVDTQYF. The CDR3 nucleotides read TGCAGCGTTGGGGGGATCCCCGGGACAAGGGATGTGGATACGCAGTATTTT.

This clonotype was counted only a few times. The rearrangement uses TRBV20-1 and TRBJ1-6; the match to TRBD1 covers 10 bases. The CDR3 spans 14 residues. V lost 3 bases and J lost 13; bases outside the gene matches: 9. Germline-derived CDR1 and CDR2 are DFQATT and SNEGSKA (reference sequence). CDR3 DNA sequence: TGCAGTGCTAGTTCCGGGACAGGGGATCCCCCCCTCCACTTT. Translated: CSASSGTGDPPLHF.

This clonotype appeared a few times. V usage is TRBV29-1 and J usage is TRBJ2-3, with a tentative D call TRBD2 (6 bases). Per germline, CDR1 SQVTM and CDR2 ANQGSEA. V lost 0 bases, J lost 2 bases, and 12 bases lay in between. This CDR3 comprises 15 residues. The DNA of the CDR3 is TGCAGCGTTGAAGATCCGGGGGTAGACACAGATACGCAGTATTTT. It encodes CSVEDPGVDTDTQYF.

The chain couples TRBV12-3 or TRBV12-4 to TRBJ1-5; D gene unclear. The CDR3 covers 13 residues. V was pared by 3 bases and J by 9 bases, with 12 bases between. In nucleotides, the CDR3 is TGTGCCAGCAGTTTTACCCCGATGTGGCCCCAGCATTTT. It codes for CASSFTPMWPQHF.

Only a few counts were recorded for this clonotype. The V and J genes are TRBV2 and TRBJ1-6; D uncertain. V lost 0 bases and J lost 8, with 14 bases in between. This CDR3 is 16 amino acids long. Germline CDR1 reads SNHLY; CDR2 reads FYNNEI. CDR3 amino acids: CASSEASGRNDSPLHF. The CDR3 nucleotides read TGTGCCAGCAGTGAAGCCAGCGGACGGAATGATTCACCCCTCCACTTT.

This clonotype has just a few counts. The chain combines TRBV6-4 with TRBJ2-7; TRBD1 agrees at 9 bases. CDR1 and CDR2 from the germline V gene are MRHNA and SNTAGT. The CDR3 covers 15 residues. With 7 bases clipped from V and 5 bases from J, the junction kept 12 bases outside the gene matches. The CDR3 loop is CASIHPGDREHEQYF. The CDR3 DNA reads as TGTGCCAGCATTCACCCTGGGGACAGGGAGCACGAGCAGTACTTC.

In its sample, this clonotype was seen a few times. The rearrangement links TRBV20-1 to TRBJ1-4; unclear D gene. Trimming took 4 bases from V and 0 from J, leaving 6 bases between them. The CDR3 spans 13 residues. Germline-derived CDR1 and CDR2 are DFQATT and SNEGSKA (reference sequence). CDR3 loop: CSAIGSTNEKLFF. The CDR3 nucleotides are TGCAGTGCTATTGGTTCAACTAATGAAAAACTGTTTTTT.